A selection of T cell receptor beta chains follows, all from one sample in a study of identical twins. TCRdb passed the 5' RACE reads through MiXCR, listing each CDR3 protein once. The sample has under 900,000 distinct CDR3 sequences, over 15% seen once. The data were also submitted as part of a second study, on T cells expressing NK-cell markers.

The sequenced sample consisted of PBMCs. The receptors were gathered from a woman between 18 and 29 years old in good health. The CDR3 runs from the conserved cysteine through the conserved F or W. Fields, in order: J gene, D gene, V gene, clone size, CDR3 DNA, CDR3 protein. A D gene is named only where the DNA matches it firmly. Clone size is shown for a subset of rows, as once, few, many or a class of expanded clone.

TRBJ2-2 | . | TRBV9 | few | TGTGCCAGCAGCGTTGGGTGGACCGGGGAGCTGTTTTTT | CASSVGWTGELFF
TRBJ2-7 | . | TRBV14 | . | TGTGCCAGCAGCCCCCTGACGGGATTCGGGGACGAGCAGTACTTC | CASSPLTGFGDEQYF
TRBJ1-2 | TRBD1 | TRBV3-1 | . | TGTGCCAGCAGCTTCGGACAGGGCGATATCGGCTACACCTTC | CASSFGQGDIGYTF
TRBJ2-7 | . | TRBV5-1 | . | TGCGCCAGCAGCTTGAATACAGGGGAGGACGAGCAGTACTTC | CASSLNTGEDEQYF
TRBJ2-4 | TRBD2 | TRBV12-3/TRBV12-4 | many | TGTGCCAGCCCGGTCGGGGGGGGAAACATTCAGTACTTC | CASPVGGGNIQYF
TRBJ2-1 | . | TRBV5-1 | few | TGCGCCAGCATGGTCGGGGGCCCAATCAATGAGCAGTTCTTC | CASMVGGPINEQFF
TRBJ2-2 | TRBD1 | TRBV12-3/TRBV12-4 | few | TGTGCCAGCAATCCGGGACAGGGGTACACCGGGGAGCTGTTTTTT | CASNPGQGYTGELFF
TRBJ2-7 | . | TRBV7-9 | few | TGTGCCAGCAGCTTAGCCGGGACAATCGCCTACGAGCAGTACTTC | CASSLAGTIAYEQYF
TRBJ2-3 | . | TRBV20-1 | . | TGCAGTGCTAGAGCAGCGGCGAGCACAGATACGCAGTATTTT | CSARAAASTDTQYF
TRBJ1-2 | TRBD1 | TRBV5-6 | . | TGTGCCAGCAGGGAGGACAGGGGGCTCTATGGCTACACCTTC | CASREDRGLYGYTF
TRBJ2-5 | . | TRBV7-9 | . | TGTGCCAGCAGCCCGAAGCTACGGGGTACGCGGGAGACCCAGTACTTC | CASSPKLRGTRETQYF
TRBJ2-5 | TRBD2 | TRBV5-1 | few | TGCGCCAGCAGCCAAGCGGGAGGTAGAGAGACCCAGTACTTC | CASSQAGGRETQYF
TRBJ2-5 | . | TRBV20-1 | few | TGCAGTGCGGCCGGGCCCGGCGGGGAGACCCAGTACTTC | CSAAGPGGETQYF
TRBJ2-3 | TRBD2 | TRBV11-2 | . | TGTGCCAGCAGCTTAGTGGGCGGGAGAGGCACAGATACGCAGTATTTT | CASSLVGGRGTDTQYF
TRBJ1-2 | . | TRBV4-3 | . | TGCGCCAGCGCCCAAGGGCTTGGAAACACCGTCTATGGCTACACCTTC | CASAQGLGNTVYGYTF
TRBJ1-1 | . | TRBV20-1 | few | TGCAGTGCTAGGAAGGGTGGGACTGAAGCTTTCTTT | CSARKGGTEAFF
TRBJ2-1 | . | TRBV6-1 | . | TGTGCCAGCAGTAAGGCGGCAGGGGCCCATCTTTTCTCCTACAATGAGCAGTTCTTC | CASSKAAGAHLFSYNEQFF
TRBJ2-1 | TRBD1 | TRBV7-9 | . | TGTGCCAGAGGGGACAGCTCGACAAATGAGCAGTTCTTC | CARGDSSTNEQFF
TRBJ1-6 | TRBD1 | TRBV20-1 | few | TGCAGTGCTAGGGGACAGGAAGGGGTTTCACCCCTCCACTTT | CSARGQEGVSPLHF
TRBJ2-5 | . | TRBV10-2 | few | TGCGCCAGCAGTGAGTCCGTAGCGGTCGAGACCCAGTACTTC | CASSESVAVETQYF
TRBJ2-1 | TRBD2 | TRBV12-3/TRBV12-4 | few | TGTGCCAGCAGCAAGACTAGCGGGAACTACAATGAGCAGTTCTTC | CASSKTSGNYNEQFF
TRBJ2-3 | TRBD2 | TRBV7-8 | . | TGTGCCAGCAGCTCCCGGGCTAGCGGGGGGGCCGGGGATACGCAGTATTTT | CASSSRASGGAGDTQYF
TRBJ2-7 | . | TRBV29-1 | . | TGCAGCGTCAAAGGACGGTACTCCTACGAGCAGTACTTC | CSVKGRYSYEQYF
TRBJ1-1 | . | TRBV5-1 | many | TGCGCCAGCAGCCCGATGGGAACACAGGGTAGAGCGGCTTTCTTT | CASSPMGTQGRAAFF
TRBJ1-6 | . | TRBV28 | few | TGTGCCAGCAGTATAACTCCTAGAGCGATCGATAATTCACCCCTCCACTTT | CASSITPRAIDNSPLHF